This TCR beta chain was found in a study of lymphopenia after photon versus proton radiotherapy. Whole-study results and caveats: Post-nadir diversity loss with photons came from oligoclonal expansion, particularly CD8+ Temra cells.

In the case of this clone: What it recognizes is unknown.

The protocol was immunoSEQ multiplex PCR, while the TCRdb copy is restricted to in-frame clones and leaves out a portion. The sample consists of over 15,000 clones, 86% of them appearing once. This TCR was recovered from a man in his 70s with pancreatic cancer. This specimen was peripheral blood, taken from a patient treated with proton-based radiotherapy.

CDR3 residues: CASTRSTGGQNEQFF. CDR3 coding DNA: TGCGCCAGCACCAGGTCGACGGGAGGGCAGAATGAGCAGTTCTTC. V gene TRBV5-1 combines with J gene TRBJ2-1; 8 nucleotides agree with TRBD2. The CDR3 runs to 15 residues. CDR1 SGHRS and CDR2 YFSETQ come from the germline V gene. J was trimmed by 7 bases and V by 6 bases; bases with no gene match: 12.